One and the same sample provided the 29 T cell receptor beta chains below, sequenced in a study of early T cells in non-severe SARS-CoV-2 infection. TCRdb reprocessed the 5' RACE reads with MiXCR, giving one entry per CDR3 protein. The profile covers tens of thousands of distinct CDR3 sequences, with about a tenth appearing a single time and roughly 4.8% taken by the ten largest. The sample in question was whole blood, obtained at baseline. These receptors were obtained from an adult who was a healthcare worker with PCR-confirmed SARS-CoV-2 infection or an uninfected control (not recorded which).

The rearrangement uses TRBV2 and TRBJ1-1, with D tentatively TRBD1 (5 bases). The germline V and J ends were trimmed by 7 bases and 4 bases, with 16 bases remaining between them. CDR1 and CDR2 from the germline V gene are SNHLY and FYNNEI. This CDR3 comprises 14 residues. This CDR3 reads CASTVTGPSTEAFF. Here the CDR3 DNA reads TGTGCCAGCACCGTCACAGGTCCCAGCACTGAAGCTTTCTTT.

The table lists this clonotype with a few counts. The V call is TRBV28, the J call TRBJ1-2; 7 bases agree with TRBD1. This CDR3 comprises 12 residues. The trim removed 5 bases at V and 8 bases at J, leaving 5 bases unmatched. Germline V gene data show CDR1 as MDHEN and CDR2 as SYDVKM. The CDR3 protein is CASSDREYGYTF. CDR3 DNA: TGTGCCAGCAGTGACAGGGAATACGGCTACACCTTC.

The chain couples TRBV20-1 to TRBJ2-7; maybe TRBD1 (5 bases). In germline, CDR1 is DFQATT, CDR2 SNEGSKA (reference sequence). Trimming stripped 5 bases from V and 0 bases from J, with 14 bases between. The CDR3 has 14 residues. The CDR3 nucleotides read TGCAGTGCTTCCAACAGGATGAGCTCCTACGAGCAGTACTTC. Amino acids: CSASNRMSSYEQYF.

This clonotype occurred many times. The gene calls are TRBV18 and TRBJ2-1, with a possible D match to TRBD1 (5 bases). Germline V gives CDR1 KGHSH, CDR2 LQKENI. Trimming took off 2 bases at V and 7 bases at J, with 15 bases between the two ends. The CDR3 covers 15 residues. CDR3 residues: CASSPGRDIENEQFF. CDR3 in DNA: TGTGCCAGCTCACCAGGCAGGGATATTGAAAATGAGCAGTTCTTC. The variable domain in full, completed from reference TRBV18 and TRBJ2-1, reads NAGVMQNPRHLVRRRGQEARLRCSPMKGHSHVYWYRQLPEEGLKFMVYLQKENIIDESGMPKERFSAEFPKEGPSILRIQQVVRGDSAAYFCASSPGRDIENEQFFGPGTRLTVL.

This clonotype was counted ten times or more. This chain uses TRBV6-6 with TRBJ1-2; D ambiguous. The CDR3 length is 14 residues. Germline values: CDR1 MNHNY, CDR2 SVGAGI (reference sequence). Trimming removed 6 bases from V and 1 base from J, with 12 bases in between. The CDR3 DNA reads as TGTGCCAGCAGCGACCAAGCTCTTAACTATGGCTACACCTTC. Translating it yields CASSDQALNYGYTF.

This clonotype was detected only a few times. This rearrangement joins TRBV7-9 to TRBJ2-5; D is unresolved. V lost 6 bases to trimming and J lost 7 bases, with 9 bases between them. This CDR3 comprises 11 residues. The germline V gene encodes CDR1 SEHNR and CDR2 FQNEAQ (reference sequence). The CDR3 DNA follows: TGTGCCAGCAGTTCATCCGGGACCCAGTACTTC. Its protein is CASSSSGTQYF. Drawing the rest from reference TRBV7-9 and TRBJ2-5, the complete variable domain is DTGVSQNPRHKITKRGQNVTFRCDPISEHNRLYWYRQTLGQGPEFLTYFQNEAQLEKSRLLSDRFSAERPKGSFSTLEIQRTEQGDSAMYLCASSSSGTQYFGPGTRLLVL.

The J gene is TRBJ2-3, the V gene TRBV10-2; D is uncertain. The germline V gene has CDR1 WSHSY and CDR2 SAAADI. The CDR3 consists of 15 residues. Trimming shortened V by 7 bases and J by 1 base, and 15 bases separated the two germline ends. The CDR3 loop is CASIRGIVGTDTQYF. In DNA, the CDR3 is TGCGCCAGCATCAGAGGTATTGTTGGCACAGATACGCAGTATTTT.

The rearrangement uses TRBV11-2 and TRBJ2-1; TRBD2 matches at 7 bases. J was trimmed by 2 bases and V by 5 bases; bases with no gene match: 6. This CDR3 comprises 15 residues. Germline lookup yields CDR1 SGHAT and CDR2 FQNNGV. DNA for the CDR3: TGTGCCAGCAGCCCAACTAGCGCCGCCTACAATGAGCAGTTCTTC. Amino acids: CASSPTSAAYNEQFF.

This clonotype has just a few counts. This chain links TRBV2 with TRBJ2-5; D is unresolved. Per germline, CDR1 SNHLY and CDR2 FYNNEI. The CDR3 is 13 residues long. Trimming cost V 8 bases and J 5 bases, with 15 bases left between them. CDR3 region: CASAKQRRETQYF. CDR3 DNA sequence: TGTGCCAGCGCCAAACAGCGCAGGGAGACCCAGTACTTC.

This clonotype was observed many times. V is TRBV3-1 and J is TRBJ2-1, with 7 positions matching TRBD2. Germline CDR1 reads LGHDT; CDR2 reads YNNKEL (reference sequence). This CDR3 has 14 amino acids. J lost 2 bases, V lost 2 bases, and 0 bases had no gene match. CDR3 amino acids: CASSQSGAYNEQFF. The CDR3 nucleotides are TGTGCCAGCAGCCAAAGCGGGGCCTACAATGAGCAGTTCTTC.

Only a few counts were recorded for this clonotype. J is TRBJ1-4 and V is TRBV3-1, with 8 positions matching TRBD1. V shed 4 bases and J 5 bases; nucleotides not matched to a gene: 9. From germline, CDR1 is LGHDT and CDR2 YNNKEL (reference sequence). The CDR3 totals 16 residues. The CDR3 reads CASSRPDRGQNEKLFF. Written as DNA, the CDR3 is TGTGCCAGCAGCCGACCAGACAGGGGACAAAATGAAAAACTGTTTTTT.

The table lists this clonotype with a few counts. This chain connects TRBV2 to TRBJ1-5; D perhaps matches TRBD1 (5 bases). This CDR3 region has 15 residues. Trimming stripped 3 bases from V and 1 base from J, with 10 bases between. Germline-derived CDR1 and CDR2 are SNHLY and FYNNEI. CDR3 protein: CASSDHRRSNQPQHF. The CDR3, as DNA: TGTGCCAGCAGTGACCACAGGAGGAGCAATCAGCCCCAGCATTTT.

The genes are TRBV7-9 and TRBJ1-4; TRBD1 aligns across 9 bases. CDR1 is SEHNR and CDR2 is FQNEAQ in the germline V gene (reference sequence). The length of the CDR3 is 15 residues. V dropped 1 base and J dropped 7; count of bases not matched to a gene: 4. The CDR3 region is CASSLDTGGFEKLFF. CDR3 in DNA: TGTGCCAGCAGCTTAGACACAGGGGGCTTTGAAAAACTGTTTTTT.

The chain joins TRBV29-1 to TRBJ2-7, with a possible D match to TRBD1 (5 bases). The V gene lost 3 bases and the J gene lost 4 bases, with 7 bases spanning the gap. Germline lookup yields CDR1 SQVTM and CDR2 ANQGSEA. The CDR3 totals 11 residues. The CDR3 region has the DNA TGCAGCGTTGACCAGGGATACGAGCAGTACTTC. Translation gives CSVDQGYEQYF.

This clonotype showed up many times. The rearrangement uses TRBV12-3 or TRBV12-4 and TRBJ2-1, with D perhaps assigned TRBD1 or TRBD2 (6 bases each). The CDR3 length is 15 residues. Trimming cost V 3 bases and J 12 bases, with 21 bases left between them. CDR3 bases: TGTGCCAGCAGTTTTATCGGGAGTTGGGGGCGCGGGCAGTTCTTC. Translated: CASSFIGSWGRGQFF.

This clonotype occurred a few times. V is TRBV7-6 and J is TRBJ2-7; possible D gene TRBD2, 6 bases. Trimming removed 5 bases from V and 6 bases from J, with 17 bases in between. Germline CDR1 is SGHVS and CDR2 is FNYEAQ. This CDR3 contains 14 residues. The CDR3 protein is CASSGAPSAGEQYF. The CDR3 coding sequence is TGTGCCAGCAGCGGGGCACCCTCAGCGGGCGAGCAGTACTTC. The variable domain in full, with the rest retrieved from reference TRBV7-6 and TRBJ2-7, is GAGVSQSPRYKVTKRGQDVALRCDPISGHVSLYWYRQALGQGPEFLTYFNYEAQQDKSGLPNDRFSAERPEGSISTLTIQRTEQRDSAMYRCASSGAPSAGEQYFGPGTRLTVT.

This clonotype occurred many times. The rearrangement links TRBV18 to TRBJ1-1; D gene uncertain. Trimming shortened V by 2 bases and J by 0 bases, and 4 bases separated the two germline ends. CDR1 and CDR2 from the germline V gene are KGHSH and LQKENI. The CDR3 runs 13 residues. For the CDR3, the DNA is TGTGCCAGCTCACCAGGGCTGAACACTGAAGCTTTCTTT. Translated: CASSPGLNTEAFF.

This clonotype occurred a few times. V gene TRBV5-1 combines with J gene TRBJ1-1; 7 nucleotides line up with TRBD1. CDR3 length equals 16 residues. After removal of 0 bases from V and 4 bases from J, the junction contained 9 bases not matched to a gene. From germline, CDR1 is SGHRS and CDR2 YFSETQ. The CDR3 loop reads CASSLVAGGRGTEAFF. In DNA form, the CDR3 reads TGCGCCAGCAGCTTGGTGGCAGGGGGTCGCGGCACTGAAGCTTTCTTT.

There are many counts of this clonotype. The CDR3 DNA reads TGTGCCAGCAGTTTGCAGGGGGTGGCGAACACTGAAGCTTTCTTT. Its translation: CASSLQGVANTEAFF. J is TRBJ1-1 and V is TRBV7-2, with 7 nucleotides matching TRBD1. The V segment lost 6 bases and the J segment 1 base; nucleotides outside the gene matches: 8. Looked up from germline, CDR1 is SGHTA and CDR2 is FQGNSA. The CDR3 has 15 amino acids.

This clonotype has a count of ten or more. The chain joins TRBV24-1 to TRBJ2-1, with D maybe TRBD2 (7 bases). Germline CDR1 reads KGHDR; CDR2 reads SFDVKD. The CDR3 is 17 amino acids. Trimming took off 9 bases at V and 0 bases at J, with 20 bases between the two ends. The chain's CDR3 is CATSTGRAISSYNEQFF. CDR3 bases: TGTGCCACCTCAACAGGGAGGGCTATTAGCTCCTACAATGAGCAGTTCTTC.

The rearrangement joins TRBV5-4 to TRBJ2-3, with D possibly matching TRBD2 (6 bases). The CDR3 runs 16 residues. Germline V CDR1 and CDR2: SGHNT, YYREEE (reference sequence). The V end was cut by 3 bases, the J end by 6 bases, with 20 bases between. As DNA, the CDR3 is TGTGCCAGCAGCTCTGGCGGGATAGGAGGAGGGGATACGCAGTATTTT. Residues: CASSSGGIGGGDTQYF. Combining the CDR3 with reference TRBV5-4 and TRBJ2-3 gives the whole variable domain ETGVTQSPTHLIKTRGQQVTLRCSSQSGHNTVSWYQQALGQGPQFIFQYYREEENGRGNFPPRFSGLQFPNYSSELNVNALELDDSALYLCASSSGGIGGGDTQYFGPGTRLTVL.

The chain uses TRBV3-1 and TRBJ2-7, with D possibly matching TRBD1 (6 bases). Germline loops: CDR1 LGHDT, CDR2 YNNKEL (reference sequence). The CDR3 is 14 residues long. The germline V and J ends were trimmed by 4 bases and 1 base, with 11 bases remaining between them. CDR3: CASSPGTNSYEQYF. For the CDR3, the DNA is TGTGCCAGCAGCCCGGGGACAAATTCCTACGAGCAGTACTTC.

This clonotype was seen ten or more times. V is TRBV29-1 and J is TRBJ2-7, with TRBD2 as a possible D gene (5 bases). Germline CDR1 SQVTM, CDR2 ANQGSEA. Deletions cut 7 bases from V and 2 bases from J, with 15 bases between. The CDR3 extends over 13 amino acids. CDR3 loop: CSALGGLTYEQYF. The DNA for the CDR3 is TGCAGCGCCCTAGGAGGTCTAACCTACGAGCAGTACTTC.

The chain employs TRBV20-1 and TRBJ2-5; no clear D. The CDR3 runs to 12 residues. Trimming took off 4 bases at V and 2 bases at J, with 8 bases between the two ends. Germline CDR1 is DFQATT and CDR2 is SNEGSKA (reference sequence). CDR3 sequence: CSAMGSQETQYF. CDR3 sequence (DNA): TGCAGTGCTATGGGCTCGCAAGAGACCCAGTACTTC.

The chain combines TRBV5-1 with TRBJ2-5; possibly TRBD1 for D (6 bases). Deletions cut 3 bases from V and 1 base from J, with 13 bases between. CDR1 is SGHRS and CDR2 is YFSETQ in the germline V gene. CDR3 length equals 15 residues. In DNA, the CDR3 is TGCGCCAGCAGCTCGACAGGAGGAACCCAAGAGACCCAGTACTTC. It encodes CASSSTGGTQETQYF. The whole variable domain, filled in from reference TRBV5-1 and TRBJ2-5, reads KAGVTQTPRYLIKTRGQQVTLSCSPISGHRSVSWYQQTPGQGLQFLFEYFSETQRNKGNFPGRFSGRQFSNSRSEMNVSTLELGDSALYLCASSSTGGTQETQYFGPGTRLLVL.

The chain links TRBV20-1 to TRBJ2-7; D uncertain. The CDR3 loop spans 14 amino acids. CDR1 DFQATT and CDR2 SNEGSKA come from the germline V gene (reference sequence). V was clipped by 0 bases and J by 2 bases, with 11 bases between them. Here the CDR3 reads CSARDRGFTYEQYF. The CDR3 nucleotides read TGCAGTGCTAGAGACCGTGGGTTCACCTACGAGCAGTACTTC.

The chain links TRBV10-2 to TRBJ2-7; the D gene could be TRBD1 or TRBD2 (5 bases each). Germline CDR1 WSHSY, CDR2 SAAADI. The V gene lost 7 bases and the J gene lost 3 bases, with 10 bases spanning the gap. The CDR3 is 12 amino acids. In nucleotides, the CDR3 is TGCGCCAGCATCGGGGACCTCTACGAGCAGTACTTC. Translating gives CASIGDLYEQYF.

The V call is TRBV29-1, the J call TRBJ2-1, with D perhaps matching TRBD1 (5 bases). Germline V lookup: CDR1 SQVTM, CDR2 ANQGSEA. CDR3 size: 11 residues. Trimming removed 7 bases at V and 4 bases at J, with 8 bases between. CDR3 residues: CSGRVYNEQFF. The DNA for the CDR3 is TGCAGCGGCAGGGTATACAATGAGCAGTTCTTC.

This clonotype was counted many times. CDR3 sequence reads: CASGWAATYEQYF. The CDR3 DNA follows: TGCGCCAGCGGTTGGGCGGCAACCTACGAGCAGTACTTC. This chain joins TRBV5-1 and TRBJ2-7; D unresolved. The CDR3 loop spans 13 amino acids. V shed 7 bases and J shed 2 bases, with 13 bases lying between them. Germline V gene sequence: CDR1 SGHRS, CDR2 YFSETQ.